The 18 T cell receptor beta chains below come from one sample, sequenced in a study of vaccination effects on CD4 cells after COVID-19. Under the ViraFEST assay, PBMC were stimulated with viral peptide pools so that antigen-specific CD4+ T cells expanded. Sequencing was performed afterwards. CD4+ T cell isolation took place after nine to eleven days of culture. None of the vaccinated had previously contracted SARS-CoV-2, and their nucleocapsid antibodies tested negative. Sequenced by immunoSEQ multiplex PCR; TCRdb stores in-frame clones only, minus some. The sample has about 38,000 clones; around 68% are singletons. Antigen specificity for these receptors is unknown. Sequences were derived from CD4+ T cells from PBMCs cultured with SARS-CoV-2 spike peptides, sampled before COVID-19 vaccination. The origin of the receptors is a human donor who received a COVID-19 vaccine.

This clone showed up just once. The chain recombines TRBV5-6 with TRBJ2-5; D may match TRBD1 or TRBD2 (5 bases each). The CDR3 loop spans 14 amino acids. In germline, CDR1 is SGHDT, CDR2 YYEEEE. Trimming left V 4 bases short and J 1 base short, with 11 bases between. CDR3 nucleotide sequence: TGTGCCAGCAGCCAAGGGACGGCCCAAGAGACCCAGTACTTC. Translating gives CASSQGTAQETQYF.

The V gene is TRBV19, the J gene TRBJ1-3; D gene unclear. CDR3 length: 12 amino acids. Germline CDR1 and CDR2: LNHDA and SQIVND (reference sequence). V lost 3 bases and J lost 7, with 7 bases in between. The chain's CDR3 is CASSIGGNTIYF. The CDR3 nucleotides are TGTGCCAGTAGTATCGGCGGGAACACCATATATTTT.

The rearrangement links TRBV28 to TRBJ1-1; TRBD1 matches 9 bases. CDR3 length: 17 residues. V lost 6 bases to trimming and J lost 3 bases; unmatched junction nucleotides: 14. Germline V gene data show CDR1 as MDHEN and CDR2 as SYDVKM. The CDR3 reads CASSPAGQGFGDTEAFF. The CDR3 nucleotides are TGTGCCAGCAGCCCCGCGGGACAGGGTTTTGGGGACACTGAAGCTTTCTTT.

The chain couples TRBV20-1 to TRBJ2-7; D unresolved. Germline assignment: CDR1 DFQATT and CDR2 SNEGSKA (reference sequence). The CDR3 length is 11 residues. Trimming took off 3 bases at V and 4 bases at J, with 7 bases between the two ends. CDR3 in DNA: TGCAGTGCTAGGGAAACTTACGAGCAGTACTTC. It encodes CSARETYEQYF.

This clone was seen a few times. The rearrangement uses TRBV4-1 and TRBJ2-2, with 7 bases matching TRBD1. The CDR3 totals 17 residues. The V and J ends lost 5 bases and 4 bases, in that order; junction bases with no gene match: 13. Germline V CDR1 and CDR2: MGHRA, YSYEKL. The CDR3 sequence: CASSWPRQGRGTGELFF. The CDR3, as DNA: TGCGCCAGCAGCTGGCCGAGACAGGGAAGAGGCACCGGGGAGCTGTTTTTT.

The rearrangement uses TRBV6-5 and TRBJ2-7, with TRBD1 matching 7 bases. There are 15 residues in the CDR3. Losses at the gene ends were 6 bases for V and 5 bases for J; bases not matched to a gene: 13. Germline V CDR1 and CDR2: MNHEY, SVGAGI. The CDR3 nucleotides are TGTGCCAGCAGCCGCTTCCCTACAGGGGTCGACGAGCAGTACTTC. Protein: CASSRFPTGVDEQYF.

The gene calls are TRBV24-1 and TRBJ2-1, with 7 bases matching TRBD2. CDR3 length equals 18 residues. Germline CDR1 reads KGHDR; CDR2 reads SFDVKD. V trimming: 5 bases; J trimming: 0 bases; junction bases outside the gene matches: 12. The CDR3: CATSGVAQRGSSYNEQFF. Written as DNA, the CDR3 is TGTGCCACCAGTGGTGTTGCCCAGCGGGGATCCTCCTACAATGAGCAGTTCTTC.

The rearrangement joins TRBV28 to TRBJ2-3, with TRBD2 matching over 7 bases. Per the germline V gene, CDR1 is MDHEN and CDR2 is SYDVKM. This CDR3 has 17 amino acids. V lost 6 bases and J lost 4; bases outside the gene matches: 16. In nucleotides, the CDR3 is TGTGCCAGCAGCCCCGCCCCGCGGGGGACTCTGGCAGATACGCAGTATTTT. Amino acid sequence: CASSPAPRGTLADTQYF.

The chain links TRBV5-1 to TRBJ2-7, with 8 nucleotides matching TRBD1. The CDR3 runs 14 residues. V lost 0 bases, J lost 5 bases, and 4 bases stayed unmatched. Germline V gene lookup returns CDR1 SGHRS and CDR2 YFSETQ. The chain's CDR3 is CASSLGQGADEQYF. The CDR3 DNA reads TGCGCCAGCAGCTTGGGTCAGGGGGCCGACGAGCAGTACTTC.

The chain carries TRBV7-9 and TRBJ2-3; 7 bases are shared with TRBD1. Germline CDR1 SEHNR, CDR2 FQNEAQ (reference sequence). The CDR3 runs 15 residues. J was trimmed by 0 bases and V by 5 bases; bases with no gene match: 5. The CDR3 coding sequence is TGTGCCAGCAGCAACAGGGGTCCGAGCACAGATACGCAGTATTTT. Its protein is CASSNRGPSTDTQYF.

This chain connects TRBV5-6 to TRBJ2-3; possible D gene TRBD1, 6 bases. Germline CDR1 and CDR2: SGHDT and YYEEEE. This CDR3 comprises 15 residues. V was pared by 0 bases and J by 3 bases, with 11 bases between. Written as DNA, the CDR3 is TGTGCCAGCAGCTTGGACACCACAGGGACAGATACGCAGTATTTT. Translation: CASSLDTTGTDTQYF. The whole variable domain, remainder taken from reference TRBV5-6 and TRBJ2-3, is DAGVTQSPTHLIKTRGQQVTLRCSPKSGHDTVSWYQQALGQGPQFIFQYYEEEERQRGNFPDRFSGHQFPNYSSELNVNALLLGDSALYLCASSLDTTGTDTQYFGPGTRLTVL.

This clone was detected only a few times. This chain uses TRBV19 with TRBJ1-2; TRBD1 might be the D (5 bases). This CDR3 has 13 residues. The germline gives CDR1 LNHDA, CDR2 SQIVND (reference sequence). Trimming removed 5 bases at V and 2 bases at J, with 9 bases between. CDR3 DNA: TGTGCCAGTAGTTTCAGGGCCAACTATGGCTACACCTTC. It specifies CASSFRANYGYTF.

Written as DNA, the CDR3 is TGTGCCACCAGTGATTACAGGGGGGCCGGGGAGCTGTTTTTT. Residues: CATSDYRGAGELFF. The chain carries TRBV24-1 and TRBJ2-2; 8 bases map to TRBD1. The CDR3 runs to 14 residues. Germline V gene lookup returns CDR1 KGHDR and CDR2 SFDVKD. V lost 2 bases to trimming and J lost 6 bases; unmatched junction nucleotides: 1.

The CDR3 here is CASIQRNPSTDTQYF. In nucleotides, the CDR3 is TGTGCCAGCATCCAGAGAAATCCTAGCACAGATACGCAGTATTTT. The chain recombines TRBV2 with TRBJ2-3; D gene uncertain. Germline CDR1 and CDR2: SNHLY and FYNNEI. Between the trimmed V and J ends, which lost 7 bases and 0 bases, there was a span of 14 bases. The CDR3 is 15 amino acids.

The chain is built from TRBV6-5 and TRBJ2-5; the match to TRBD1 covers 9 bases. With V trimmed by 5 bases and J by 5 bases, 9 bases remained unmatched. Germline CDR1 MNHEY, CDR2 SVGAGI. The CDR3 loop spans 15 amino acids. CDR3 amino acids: CASSPNRGRWETQYF. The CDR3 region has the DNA TGTGCCAGCAGTCCGAACAGGGGGCGATGGGAGACCCAGTACTTC.

This CDR3 is CASRRGDFNEKLFF. For the CDR3, the DNA is TGTGCCAGTCGGCGGGGGGACTTTAATGAAAAACTGTTTTTT. The rearrangement links TRBV28 to TRBJ1-4, with D tentatively TRBD1 (5 bases). Trimming left V 9 bases short and J 4 bases short, with 15 bases between. The CDR3 is 14 amino acids. Germline V gene lookup returns CDR1 MDHEN and CDR2 SYDVKM.

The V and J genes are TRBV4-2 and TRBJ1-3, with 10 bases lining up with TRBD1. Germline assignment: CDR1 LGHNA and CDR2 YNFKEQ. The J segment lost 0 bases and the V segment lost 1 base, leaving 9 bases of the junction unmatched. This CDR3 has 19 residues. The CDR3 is CASSQVRGGTGVSGNTIYF. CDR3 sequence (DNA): TGTGCCAGCAGCCAAGTTAGAGGGGGGACAGGGGTCTCTGGAAACACCATATATTTT.

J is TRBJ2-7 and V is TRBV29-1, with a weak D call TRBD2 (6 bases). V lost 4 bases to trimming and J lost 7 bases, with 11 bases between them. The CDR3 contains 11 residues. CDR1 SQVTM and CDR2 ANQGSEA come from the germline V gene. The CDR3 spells CSVGGGGEQYF. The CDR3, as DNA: TGCAGCGTTGGGGGTGGGGGGGAGCAGTACTTC.